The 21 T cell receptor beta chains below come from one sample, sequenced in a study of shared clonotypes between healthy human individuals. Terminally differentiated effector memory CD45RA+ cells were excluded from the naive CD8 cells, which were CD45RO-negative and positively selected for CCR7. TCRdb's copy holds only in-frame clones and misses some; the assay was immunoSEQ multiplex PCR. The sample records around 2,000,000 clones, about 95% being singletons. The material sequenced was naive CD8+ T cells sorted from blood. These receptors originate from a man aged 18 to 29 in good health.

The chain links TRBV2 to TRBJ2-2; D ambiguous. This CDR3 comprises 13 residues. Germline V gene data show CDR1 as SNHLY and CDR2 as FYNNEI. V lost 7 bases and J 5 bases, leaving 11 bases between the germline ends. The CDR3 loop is CASTNLSTGELFF. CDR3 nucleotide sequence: TGTGCCAGCACGAACTTGTCAACCGGGGAGCTGTTTTTT.

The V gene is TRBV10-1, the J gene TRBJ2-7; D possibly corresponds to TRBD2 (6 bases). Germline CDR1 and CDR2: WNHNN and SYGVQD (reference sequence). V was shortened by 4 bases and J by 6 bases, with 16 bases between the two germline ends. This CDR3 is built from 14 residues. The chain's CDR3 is CASSVRGVGAEQYF. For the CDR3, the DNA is TGCGCCAGCAGTGTCCGCGGGGTGGGCGCCGAGCAGTACTTC.

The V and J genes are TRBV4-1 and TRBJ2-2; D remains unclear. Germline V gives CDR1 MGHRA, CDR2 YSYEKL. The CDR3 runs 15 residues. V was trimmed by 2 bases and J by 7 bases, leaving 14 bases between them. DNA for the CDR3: TGCGCCAGCAGCCAACCTAACCCGGCAGGCGGGGAGCTGTTTTTT. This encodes CASSQPNPAGGELFF.

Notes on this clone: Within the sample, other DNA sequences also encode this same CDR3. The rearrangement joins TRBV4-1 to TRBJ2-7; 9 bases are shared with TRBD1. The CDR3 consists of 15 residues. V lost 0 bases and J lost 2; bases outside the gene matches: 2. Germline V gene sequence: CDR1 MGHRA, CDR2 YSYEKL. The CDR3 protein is CASSQEGTGTYEQYF. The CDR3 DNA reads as TGCGCCAGCAGCCAAGAGGGGACAGGGACCTACGAGCAGTACTTC.

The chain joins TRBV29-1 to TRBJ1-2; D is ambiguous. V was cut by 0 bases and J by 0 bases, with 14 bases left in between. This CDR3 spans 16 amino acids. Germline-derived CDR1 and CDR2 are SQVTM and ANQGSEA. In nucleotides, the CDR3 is TGCAGCGTTGAAGATTACGTTGGCAGATCTAACTATGGCTACACCTTC. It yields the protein CSVEDYVGRSNYGYTF.

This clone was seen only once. The CDR3 is CASSATGDYYNEQFF. DNA of the CDR3: TGTGCCAGCAGCGCCACAGGGGATTACTACAATGAGCAGTTCTTC. The rearrangement joins TRBV11-2 to TRBJ2-1; 7 bases agree with TRBD1. This CDR3 spans 15 amino acids. Germline V gene sequence: CDR1 SGHAT, CDR2 FQNNGV. Trimming at V came to 5 bases and at J to 3 bases, leaving 7 bases not matched to a gene.

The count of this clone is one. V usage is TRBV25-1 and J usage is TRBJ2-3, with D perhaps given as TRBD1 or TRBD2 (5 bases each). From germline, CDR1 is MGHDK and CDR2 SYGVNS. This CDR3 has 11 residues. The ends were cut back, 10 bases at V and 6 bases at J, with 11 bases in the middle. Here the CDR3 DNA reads TGTGCCACTGGGGACGCGGATACGCAGTATTTT. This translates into CATGDADTQYF.

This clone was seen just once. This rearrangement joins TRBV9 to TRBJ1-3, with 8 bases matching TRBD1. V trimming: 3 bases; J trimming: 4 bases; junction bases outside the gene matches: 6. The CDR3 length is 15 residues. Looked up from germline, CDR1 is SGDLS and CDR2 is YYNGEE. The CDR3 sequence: CASSEGQGAGNTIYF. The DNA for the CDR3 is TGTGCCAGCAGCGAAGGACAGGGTGCAGGAAACACCATATATTTT.

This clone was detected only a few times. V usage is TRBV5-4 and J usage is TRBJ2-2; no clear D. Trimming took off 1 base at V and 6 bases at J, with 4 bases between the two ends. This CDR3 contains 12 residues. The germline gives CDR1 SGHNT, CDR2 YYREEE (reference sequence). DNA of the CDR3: TGTGCCAGCAGCTTGCCTCCCGGGGAGCTGTTTTTT. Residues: CASSLPPGELFF.

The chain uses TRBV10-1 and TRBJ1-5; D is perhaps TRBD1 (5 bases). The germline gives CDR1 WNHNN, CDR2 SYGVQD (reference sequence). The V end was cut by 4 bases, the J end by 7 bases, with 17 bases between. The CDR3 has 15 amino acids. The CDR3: CASSGVGQGDQPQHF. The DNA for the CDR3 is TGCGCCAGCAGTGGGGTAGGGCAGGGTGACCAGCCCCAGCATTTT.

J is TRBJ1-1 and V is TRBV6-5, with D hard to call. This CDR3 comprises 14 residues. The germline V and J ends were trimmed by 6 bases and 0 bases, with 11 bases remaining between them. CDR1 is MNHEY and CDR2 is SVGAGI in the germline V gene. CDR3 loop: CASRAGLMNTEAFF. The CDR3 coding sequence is TGTGCCAGCAGGGCGGGCCTTATGAACACTGAAGCTTTCTTT.

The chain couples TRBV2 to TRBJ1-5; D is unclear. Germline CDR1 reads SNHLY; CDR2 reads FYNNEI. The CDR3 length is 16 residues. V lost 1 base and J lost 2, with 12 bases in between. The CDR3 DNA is TGTGCCAGCAGTGAAGACAAAGGGTCGGGCAATCAGCCCCAGCATTTT. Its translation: CASSEDKGSGNQPQHF.

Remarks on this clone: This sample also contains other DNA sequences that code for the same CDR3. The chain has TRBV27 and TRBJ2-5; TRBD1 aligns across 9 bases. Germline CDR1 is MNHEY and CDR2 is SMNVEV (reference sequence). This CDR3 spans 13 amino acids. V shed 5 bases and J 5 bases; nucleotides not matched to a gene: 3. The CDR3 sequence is CASSPGQGETQYF. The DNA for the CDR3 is TGTGCCAGCAGTCCCGGACAGGGGGAGACCCAGTACTTC.

CDR3: CASSPPYSYEQYF. CDR3 bases: TGTGCCAGCAGCCCGCCCTACTCCTACGAGCAGTACTTC. The chain joins TRBV9 to TRBJ2-7; no clear D gene. The V gene's germline CDR1 is SGDLS and CDR2 YYNGEE. V was trimmed by 4 bases and J by 0 bases, leaving 8 bases between them. The CDR3 sequence is 13 residues long.

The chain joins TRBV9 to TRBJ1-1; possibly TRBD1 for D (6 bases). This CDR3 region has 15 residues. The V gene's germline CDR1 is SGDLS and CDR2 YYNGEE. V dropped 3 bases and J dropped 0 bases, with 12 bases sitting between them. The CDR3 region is CASSAVGGMNTEAFF. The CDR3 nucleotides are TGTGCCAGCAGCGCCGTGGGGGGCATGAACACTGAAGCTTTCTTT.

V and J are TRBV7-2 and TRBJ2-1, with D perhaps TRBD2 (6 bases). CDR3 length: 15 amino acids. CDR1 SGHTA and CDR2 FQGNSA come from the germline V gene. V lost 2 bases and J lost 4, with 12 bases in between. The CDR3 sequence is CASSLFDGGYNEQFF. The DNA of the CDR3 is TGTGCCAGCAGCTTATTTGACGGAGGGTACAATGAGCAGTTCTTC.

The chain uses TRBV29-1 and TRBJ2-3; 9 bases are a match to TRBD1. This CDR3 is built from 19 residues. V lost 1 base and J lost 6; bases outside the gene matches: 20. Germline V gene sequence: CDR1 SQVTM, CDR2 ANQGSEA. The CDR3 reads CSVEATSLWGTGNGDTQYF. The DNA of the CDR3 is TGCAGCGTTGAAGCCACCTCCCTTTGGGGGACAGGGAATGGTGATACGCAGTATTTT.

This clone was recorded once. CDR3 nucleotide sequence: TGTGCCAGCAGCCTCAGACTAGCGGGAGACACAGATACGCAGTATTTT. This encodes CASSLRLAGDTDTQYF. The chain employs TRBV11-2 and TRBJ2-3, with TRBD2 matching 12 bases. The germline V gene has CDR1 SGHAT and CDR2 FQNNGV. The trim removed 5 bases at V and 2 bases at J, leaving 5 bases unmatched. There are 16 residues in the CDR3.

The CDR3 DNA is TGTGCCAGCAGCTTAGGCCGAACGTTTCAGCCCCAGCATTTT. Residues: CASSLGRTFQPQHF. The chain recombines TRBV13 with TRBJ1-5; D unclear. CDR3 size: 14 residues. Germline CDR1 PRHDT, CDR2 FYEKMQ (reference sequence). The V end was cut by 0 bases, the J end by 6 bases, with 9 bases between.

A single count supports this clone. CDR3 DNA sequence: TGTGCCAGCAGTTACCCTGGGGCCAACGTCCTGACTTTC. Its protein is CASSYPGANVLTF. The V and J genes are TRBV6-5 and TRBJ2-6, with D hard to call. The CDR3 has 13 amino acids. V lost 2 bases to trimming and J lost 2 bases, with 1 base between them. CDR1 is MNHEY, CDR2 SVGAGI, per germline.

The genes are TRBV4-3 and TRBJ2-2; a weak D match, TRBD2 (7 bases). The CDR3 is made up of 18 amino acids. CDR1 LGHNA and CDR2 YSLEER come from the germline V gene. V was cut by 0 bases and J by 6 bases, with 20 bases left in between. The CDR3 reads CASSQDLIAGEGAGELFF. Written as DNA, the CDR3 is TGCGCCAGCAGCCAAGACCTAATTGCGGGAGAGGGGGCCGGGGAGCTGTTTTTT.